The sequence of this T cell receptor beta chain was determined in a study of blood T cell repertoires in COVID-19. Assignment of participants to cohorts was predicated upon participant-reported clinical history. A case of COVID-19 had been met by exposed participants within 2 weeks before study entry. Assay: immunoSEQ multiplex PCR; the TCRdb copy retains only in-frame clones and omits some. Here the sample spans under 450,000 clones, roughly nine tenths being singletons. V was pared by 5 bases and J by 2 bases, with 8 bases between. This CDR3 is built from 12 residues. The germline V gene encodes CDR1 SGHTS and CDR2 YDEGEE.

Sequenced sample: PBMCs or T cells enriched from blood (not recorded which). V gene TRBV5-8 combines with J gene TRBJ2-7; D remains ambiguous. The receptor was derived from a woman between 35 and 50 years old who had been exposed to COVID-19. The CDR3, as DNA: TGTGCCAGCAGTCAGATTACCTACGAGCAGTACTTC. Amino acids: CASSQITYEQYF.